The 14 T cell receptor beta chains below come from one sample, sequenced in a study of Ad26.COV2.S vaccination and SARS-CoV-2 variants. Regarding treatment: 19 received Ad26.COV2.S at low or high dose, single or two shots; 5 received placebo; per-sample allocation not given. At day 63 after the first vaccine or placebo injection, samples were drawn. Libraries were prepared by immunoSEQ multiplex PCR; TCRdb keeps only in-frame clonotypes and omits some of them. This sample carries approximately 420,000 clones, 75% to 90% of them seen once, and the ten largest clones take roughly 3.5%. The starting material was peripheral blood, obtained in a trial of Ad26.COV2.S vaccine versus placebo. Receptors originate from a person aged 18 to 59 who received the Ad26.COV2.S COVID-19 vaccine or a placebo.

This chain joins TRBV7-6 and TRBJ2-7; a weak D match, TRBD1 (5 bases). CDR1 and CDR2 from the germline V gene are SGHVS and FNYEAQ. The CDR3 spans 15 residues. V shed 1 base and J shed 3 bases, with 13 bases lying between them. CDR3: CASSLGRGSGYEQYF. In DNA form, the CDR3 reads TGTGCCAGCAGCTTAGGAAGGGGCTCGGGCTACGAGCAGTACTTC.

This clone was seen just once. The J gene is TRBJ2-2, the V gene TRBV28, with 7 nucleotides matching TRBD1. J lost 3 bases, V lost 3 bases, and 13 bases had no gene match. Looked up from germline, CDR1 is MDHEN and CDR2 is SYDVKM. The CDR3 loop spans 18 amino acids. The CDR3 sequence is CASSLWMRKQGHTGELFF. The CDR3, as DNA: TGTGCCAGCAGTTTGTGGATGAGGAAACAGGGGCACACCGGGGAGCTGTTTTTT.

This chain connects TRBV7-2 to TRBJ2-5; no clear D gene. CDR1 and CDR2 (germline): SGHTA, FQGNSA. With 6 bases removed from V and 5 bases from J, the gap between germline ends came to 13 bases. The CDR3 length is 13 residues. CDR3 protein: CASSSYVGETQYF. The CDR3 DNA reads TGTGCCAGCAGTTCTTACGTCGGTGAGACCCAGTACTTC.

The genes are TRBV19 and TRBJ2-5; weak D call: TRBD2 (6 bases). Trimming removed 5 bases from V and 3 bases from J, with 16 bases in between. The CDR3 extends over 15 amino acids. The germline CDR1 and CDR2 sequences are LNHDA and SQIVND (reference sequence). The CDR3 DNA reads as TGTGCCAGTAGTCTGTCTCTAGCGACGGAAGAGACCCAGTACTTC. Its translation is CASSLSLATEETQYF.

This clone has just one count. The rearrangement links TRBV15 to TRBJ2-1; TRBD2 matches 9 bases. V lost 1 base and J lost 7; bases outside the gene matches: 11. Germline V gives CDR1 LNHNV, CDR2 YYDKDF (reference sequence). The CDR3 has 17 residues. The DNA for the CDR3 is TGTGCCACCAGCAGAGGCGGGGGGGCCGCAATTGAGAATGAGCAGTTCTTC. Protein: CATSRGGGAAIENEQFF.

This clone was picked up one time. The rearrangement uses TRBV6-2 or TRBV6-3 and TRBJ2-3; unclear D gene. Trimming shortened V by 2 bases and J by 2 bases, and 5 bases separated the two germline ends. CDR3 length equals 13 residues. Germline loops: CDR1 MNHEY, CDR2 SVGEGT. The CDR3 is CASSYQTTDTQYF. For the CDR3, the DNA is TGTGCCAGCAGTTACCAGACCACAGATACGCAGTATTTT.

The chain has TRBV3-1 (or the pseudogene TRBV3-2) and TRBJ1-6; possible D gene TRBD1, 6 bases. The germline V gene has CDR1 LGHDT and CDR2 YNNKEL (reference sequence). Trimming shortened V by 4 bases and J by 6 bases, and 13 bases separated the two germline ends. The CDR3 totals 15 residues. As DNA, the CDR3 is TGTGCCAGCAGCCTACAGGGTAGTCGTAATTCACCCCTCCACTTT. As protein: CASSLQGSRNSPLHF.

The J gene is TRBJ2-5, the V gene TRBV7-6; 7 bases are a match to TRBD2. From germline, CDR1 is SGHVS and CDR2 FNYEAQ. The ends lost 6 bases at V and 5 bases at J; junction bases unmatched: 9. This CDR3 is 14 amino acids long. The CDR3 sequence: CASSETSPGETQYF. The CDR3 DNA sequence: TGTGCCAGCAGTGAGACTAGCCCTGGGGAGACCCAGTACTTC.

Comments on this clone: A read error may be the cause here, since a much bigger clone is one base away. The chain couples TRBV5-6 to TRBJ2-7; D remains ambiguous. The germline V and J ends were trimmed by 3 bases and 2 bases, with 3 bases remaining between them. From germline, CDR1 is SGHDT and CDR2 YYEEEE. The CDR3 is 11 residues long. The CDR3 region is CASSSAYEQYF. The CDR3 coding sequence is TGTGCCAGCAGCTCCGCCTACGAGCAGTACTTC.

This clone was found a few times. This chain connects TRBV5-1 to TRBJ2-1, with 11 bases lining up with TRBD2. CDR1 SGHRS and CDR2 YFSETQ come from the germline V gene. Trimming cost V 4 bases and J 8 bases; bases outside gene matches: 8. The CDR3 extends over 15 amino acids. The CDR3, as DNA: TGCGCCAGCAGCGCCACTAGCGGGGGCCAAGATGAGCAGTTCTTC. As protein: CASSATSGGQDEQFF.

The rearrangement links TRBV10-3 to TRBJ2-3; possibly TRBD2 for D (5 bases). V was clipped by 4 bases and J by 3 bases, with 17 bases between them. The CDR3 contains 16 residues. The germline V gene has CDR1 ENHRY and CDR2 SYGVKD. The CDR3 reads CAISVGGLEPTDTQYF. The CDR3 nucleotides are TGTGCCATCAGTGTGGGCGGGCTCGAACCGACAGATACGCAGTATTTT.

J is TRBJ2-1 and V is TRBV24-1, with 9 positions matching TRBD2. V gave up 0 bases and J gave up 7 bases; unmatched junction bases: 9. The germline gives CDR1 KGHDR, CDR2 SFDVKD. This CDR3 is built from 17 residues. The CDR3 region is CATSDLGSSGGSNEQFF. CDR3 in DNA: TGTGCCACCAGTGATTTGGGGTCCAGCGGGGGGTCAAATGAGCAGTTCTTC.

CDR3 bases: TGTGCCAGCAGCCCCTGGGGCTCAGGGGTGTTTTTT. Its translation is CASSPWGSGVFF. The chain uses TRBV28 and TRBJ1-4; a weak D match, TRBD1 (6 bases). Trimming took 6 bases from V and 15 from J, leaving 17 bases between them. CDR3 length: 12 amino acids. CDR1 is MDHEN, CDR2 SYDVKM, per germline.

The chain is built from TRBV6-1 and TRBJ1-4; D might be TRBD1 (5 bases). In germline, CDR1 is MNHNS, CDR2 SASEGT. V was pared by 3 bases and J by 4 bases, with 18 bases between. This CDR3 contains 17 residues. CDR3 DNA sequence: TGTGCCAGCAGTGACCCCTGGTCAGGGAGTTTTAATGAAAAACTGTTTTTT. Encoded protein: CASSDPWSGSFNEKLFF.